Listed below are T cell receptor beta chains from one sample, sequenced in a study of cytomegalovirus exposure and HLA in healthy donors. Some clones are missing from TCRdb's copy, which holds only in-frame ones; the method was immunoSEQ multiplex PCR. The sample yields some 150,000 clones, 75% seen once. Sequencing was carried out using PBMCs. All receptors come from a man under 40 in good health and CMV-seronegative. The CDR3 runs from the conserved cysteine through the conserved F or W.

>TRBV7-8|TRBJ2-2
CASSLLQYGELFF
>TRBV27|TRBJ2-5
CASATSGQGARETQYF
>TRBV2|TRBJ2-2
CASSAQGGGELFF
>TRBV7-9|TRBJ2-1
CASSLTSGVYNEQFF
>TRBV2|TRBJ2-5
CASTDRKETQYF
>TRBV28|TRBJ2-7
CASSWGTEPYEEQYF
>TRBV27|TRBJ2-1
CASSPSTGNLYNEQFF
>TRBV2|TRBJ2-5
CATGQGAVVETQYF
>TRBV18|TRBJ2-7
CASSPSSTVRYEQYF
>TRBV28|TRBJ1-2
CASSLSGALANYGYTF
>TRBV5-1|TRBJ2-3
CASSLVGGDTQYF
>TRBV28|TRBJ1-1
CASSQGAVEAFF
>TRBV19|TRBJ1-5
CASSIRGQPQHF
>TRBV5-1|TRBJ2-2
CASSPGFKGFVPGELFF
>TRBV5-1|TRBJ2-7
CASSGLVAAEQYF
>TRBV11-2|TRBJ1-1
CASSLMLQANTEAFF
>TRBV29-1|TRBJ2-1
CSVGTTGLRNEQFF
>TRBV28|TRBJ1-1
CASISRASTEAFF
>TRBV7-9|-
CASSRGDEQYF
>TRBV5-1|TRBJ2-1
CASSLEAGGLLF
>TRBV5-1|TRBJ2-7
CASSLGLAGREQYF
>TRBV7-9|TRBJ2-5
CASRNSGTGVETQYF
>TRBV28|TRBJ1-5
CASSSPGTLNQPQHF
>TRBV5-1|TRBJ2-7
CASSLVAGAYEQYF
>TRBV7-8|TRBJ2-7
CASSSGTGLTYEQYF